This TCR beta chain was recorded in a study of beta chain features in type 1 diabetes. Study-level results: Fewer junction insertions and more nucleotide deletions appeared in type 1 diabetes patients. In all four CD4+ subsets, TCRB CDR3 length was significantly, moderately reduced in type 1 diabetes.

Details on this clone: What it recognizes is unknown.

It was one heparinised blood draw, averaging about 0.12 L, that each donor gave. Cell sorting via CD45RO/CCR7/CD25/CD127/CD95/CD27 was performed to obtain CD4+ naive, central memory, regulatory and stem cell-like memory cells. The germline V gene has CDR1 SGHTA and CDR2 FQGNSA. Losses at the gene ends were 4 bases for V and 4 bases for J; bases not matched to a gene: 7. The CDR3 extends over 17 amino acids. The isolated RNA, all of it, was reverse transcribed, so expressed TCRB transcripts were what got sequenced. The average output of naive, central memory and regulatory T cell samples was millions of reads. Sequencing was performed with immunoSEQ multiplex PCR; in TCRdb, only in-frame clones are kept and a portion is missing. The table has 240,000 or so clones, around 21% seen once; the top ten hold less than 0.035%.

V usage is TRBV7-2 and J usage is TRBJ2-3, with TRBD2 identical over 14 bases. Sequencing was carried out using naive CD4+ T cells from blood. The TCR was taken from a woman aged 40-49 years with type 1 diabetes. The CDR3 sequence is CASSYRLAGGLADTQYF. The CDR3 DNA reads as TGTGCCAGCAGCTACCGACTAGCGGGGGGGCTCGCAGATACGCAGTATTTT.